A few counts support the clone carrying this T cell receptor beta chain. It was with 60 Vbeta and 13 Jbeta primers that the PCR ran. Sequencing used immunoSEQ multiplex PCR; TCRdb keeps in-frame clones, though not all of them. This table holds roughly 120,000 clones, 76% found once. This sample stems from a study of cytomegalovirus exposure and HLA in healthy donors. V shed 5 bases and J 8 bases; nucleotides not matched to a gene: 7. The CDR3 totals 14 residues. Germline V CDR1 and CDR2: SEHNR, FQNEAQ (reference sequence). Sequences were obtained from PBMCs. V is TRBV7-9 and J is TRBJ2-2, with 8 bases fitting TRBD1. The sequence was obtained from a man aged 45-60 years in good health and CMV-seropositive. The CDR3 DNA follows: TGTGCCAGCAGCCCGCGGACAGGGTCAGGGGAGCTGTTTTTT. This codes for CASSPRTGSGELFF.